The 5 T cell receptor beta chains presented below share a single source sample, sequenced in a study of T-cell memory formation after mild COVID-19 (TCRdb year 2021). Receptor libraries were prepared by 5' RACE. TCRdb shows the sequencer as Illumina NovaSeq 6000. The public reads were reprocessed in TCRdb via fastp at Q25 and MiXCR, keeping in-frame beta chains. A single entry per CDR3 protein holds the most common genes and DNA from its merged rows. A total of 100,000 to 150,000 distinct CDR3 sequences appear in this sample, over 15% of them only once. The ten largest clones add up to 4.5% to 6.5% of the sample. What was sequenced was PBMCs or a T cell subset sorted from them (not recorded which). The receptors stem from a man aged 18 to 35 who had mild COVID-19 (a few samples of this study predate the infection). The sample titles of this study are shuffled in the database, so cell type and time point are left out; the donor was told from shared clones.

This clonotype was observed a handful of times. The genes are TRBV15 and TRBJ1-2, with D unresolved. The ends were cut back, 3 bases at V and 0 bases at J, with 14 bases in the middle. This CDR3 has 16 amino acids. Germline CDR1 LNHNV, CDR2 YYDKDF (reference sequence). The CDR3 nucleotides read TGTGCCACCAGCAGGGCTAAGACAAGTGCTAACTATGGCTACACCTTC. Residues: CATSRAKTSANYGYTF.

This clonotype was counted a few times. The chain joins TRBV20-1 to TRBJ1-6; 7 bases agree with TRBD1. Germline CDR1 reads DFQATT; CDR2 reads SNEGSKA (reference sequence). Unmatched junction bases numbered 9, after V lost 5 bases and J lost 8 bases. CDR3 length: 14 residues. The CDR3 is CSAPKTGRDSPLHF. The CDR3 DNA reads as TGCAGTGCTCCAAAGACAGGGAGGGATTCACCCCTCCACTTT.

This clonotype has just a few counts. V gene TRBV12-3 or TRBV12-4 combines with J gene TRBJ2-6; D not certain. V lost 5 bases and J lost 2, with 10 bases in between. This CDR3 is built from 15 residues. Here the CDR3 reads CASSLRTAGANVLTF. The CDR3 region has the DNA TGTGCCAGCAGTCTGCGGACGGCTGGGGCCAACGTCCTGACTTTC.

V and J are TRBV12-3 or TRBV12-4 and TRBJ1-1, with a possible D match to TRBD1 (5 bases). The V end lost 7 bases, the J end lost 4 bases, and 13 bases lay between the germline ends. The CDR3 contains 13 residues. CDR3 loop: CASTVRGGTEAFF. The CDR3 nucleotides read TGTGCCAGCACCGTAAGGGGAGGCACTGAAGCTTTCTTT.

A few counts support this clonotype. The chain couples TRBV6-6 to TRBJ2-5, with D perhaps TRBD1 or TRBD2 (6 bases each). Germline V gene sequence: CDR1 MNHNY, CDR2 SVGAGI (reference sequence). CDR3 size: 14 residues. The germline V and J ends were trimmed by 5 bases and 5 bases, with 15 bases remaining between them. The CDR3 sequence: CASSDPRRGETQYF. In DNA, the CDR3 is TGTGCCAGCAGTGACCCCAGGAGGGGGGAGACCCAGTACTTC.